The clone carrying this TCR beta chain appeared a few times. The antigen is not known. The authors extracted RNA and reverse transcribed it into cDNA as the sequencing template. Produced via immunoSEQ multiplex PCR; TCRdb's table is partial and in-frame only. The sample lists around 100,000 clones, 55% seen once, with 8% to 10% in the top ten. The CDR3 covers 15 residues. J was trimmed by 2 bases and V by 7 bases; bases with no gene match: 7. The data were obtained in a study of CD8+ T cells in alopecia areata. Study results and limitations: Scalp sample data also include resident alphabeta T cells from normal skin. TCR sharing across patients was less clear than in mice, possibly HLA-related. Normal scalp had lower clonality than lesional scalp, with alopecia totalis/universalis lesions showing this most strongly.

The sorting of PBMCs gave CD4+ and CD8+ T cells. The V call is TRBV23-1, the J call TRBJ2-3, with TRBD2 matching 9 bases. TRBV23-1 is designated an ORF whose function remains uncertain. The sequence came from a human donor in good health. The sequencing input was CD4+ T cells sorted from blood. CDR3 nucleotide sequence: TGCGCCAGCACCTTGGTAGCGGGGGACACAGATACGCAGTATTTT. As protein: CASTLVAGDTDTQYF.